The clone carrying this T cell receptor (beta chain) was seen only a few times. Its antigen is as yet unknown. Researchers made TCR cDNA using 5'RACE template switching, and this step added a universal primer site and UMIs. TCRdb re-derived calls from the 5' RACE reads in MiXCR, one entry per CDR3 protein. The data show about 550,000 distinct CDR3 sequences, roughly a fifth seen once. This sample was included in a study of T cells after yellow fever vaccination. Study conclusions and caveats: Subsequent to the booster, the majority of primary-vaccination clones reappeared (96% CD4, around 90% CD8). It was the secondary response that reached its peak faster, day 5 versus 15, but it was weaker.

The sequencing here drew on PBMCs, taken 15 days after the yellow fever booster vaccination. This clonotype was sampled from a man aged 30-40 years who received the YFV17D yellow fever vaccine.

The CDR3 coding sequence is TGTGCCAGCAGTGAGCCCGTGTGGGGAGAGACCCAGTACTTC. Translated, it gives CASSEPVWGETQYF. The genes are TRBV25-1 and TRBJ2-5; D is ambiguous. This CDR3 contains 14 residues. V lost 3 bases and J 4 bases, leaving 12 bases between the germline ends. Germline V gene data show CDR1 as MGHDK and CDR2 as SYGVNS.